The source of this T cell receptor beta chain is a study of shared clonotypes between healthy human individuals. Looking at the study overall: Aged between 18 and 49, the donors were a couple of women and a few men. Points from the study as a whole: The represented genetic and exposure-history diversity was limited by the small number of donors.

Germline values: CDR1 MRHNA, CDR2 SNTAGT. Trimming cost V 2 bases and J 7 bases, with 5 bases left between them. This CDR3 has 12 residues. Note on this clone: Its specificity is unknown.

Clones were read by immunoSEQ multiplex PCR, and TCRdb kept only the in-frame ones, dropping some. The sample carries 2.5 million or so clones, around nine tenths recorded once. The chain has TRBV6-4 and TRBJ2-2, with D uncertain. The clonotype originates from a man younger than 35 in good health. The sequencing sample was made of naive CD4+ T cells sorted from blood. Subset reported: CD45RA+ positively selected. The CDR3 region is CASSDRLGELFF. The CDR3, as DNA: TGTGCCAGCAGTGACCGGCTCGGGGAGCTGTTTTTT.